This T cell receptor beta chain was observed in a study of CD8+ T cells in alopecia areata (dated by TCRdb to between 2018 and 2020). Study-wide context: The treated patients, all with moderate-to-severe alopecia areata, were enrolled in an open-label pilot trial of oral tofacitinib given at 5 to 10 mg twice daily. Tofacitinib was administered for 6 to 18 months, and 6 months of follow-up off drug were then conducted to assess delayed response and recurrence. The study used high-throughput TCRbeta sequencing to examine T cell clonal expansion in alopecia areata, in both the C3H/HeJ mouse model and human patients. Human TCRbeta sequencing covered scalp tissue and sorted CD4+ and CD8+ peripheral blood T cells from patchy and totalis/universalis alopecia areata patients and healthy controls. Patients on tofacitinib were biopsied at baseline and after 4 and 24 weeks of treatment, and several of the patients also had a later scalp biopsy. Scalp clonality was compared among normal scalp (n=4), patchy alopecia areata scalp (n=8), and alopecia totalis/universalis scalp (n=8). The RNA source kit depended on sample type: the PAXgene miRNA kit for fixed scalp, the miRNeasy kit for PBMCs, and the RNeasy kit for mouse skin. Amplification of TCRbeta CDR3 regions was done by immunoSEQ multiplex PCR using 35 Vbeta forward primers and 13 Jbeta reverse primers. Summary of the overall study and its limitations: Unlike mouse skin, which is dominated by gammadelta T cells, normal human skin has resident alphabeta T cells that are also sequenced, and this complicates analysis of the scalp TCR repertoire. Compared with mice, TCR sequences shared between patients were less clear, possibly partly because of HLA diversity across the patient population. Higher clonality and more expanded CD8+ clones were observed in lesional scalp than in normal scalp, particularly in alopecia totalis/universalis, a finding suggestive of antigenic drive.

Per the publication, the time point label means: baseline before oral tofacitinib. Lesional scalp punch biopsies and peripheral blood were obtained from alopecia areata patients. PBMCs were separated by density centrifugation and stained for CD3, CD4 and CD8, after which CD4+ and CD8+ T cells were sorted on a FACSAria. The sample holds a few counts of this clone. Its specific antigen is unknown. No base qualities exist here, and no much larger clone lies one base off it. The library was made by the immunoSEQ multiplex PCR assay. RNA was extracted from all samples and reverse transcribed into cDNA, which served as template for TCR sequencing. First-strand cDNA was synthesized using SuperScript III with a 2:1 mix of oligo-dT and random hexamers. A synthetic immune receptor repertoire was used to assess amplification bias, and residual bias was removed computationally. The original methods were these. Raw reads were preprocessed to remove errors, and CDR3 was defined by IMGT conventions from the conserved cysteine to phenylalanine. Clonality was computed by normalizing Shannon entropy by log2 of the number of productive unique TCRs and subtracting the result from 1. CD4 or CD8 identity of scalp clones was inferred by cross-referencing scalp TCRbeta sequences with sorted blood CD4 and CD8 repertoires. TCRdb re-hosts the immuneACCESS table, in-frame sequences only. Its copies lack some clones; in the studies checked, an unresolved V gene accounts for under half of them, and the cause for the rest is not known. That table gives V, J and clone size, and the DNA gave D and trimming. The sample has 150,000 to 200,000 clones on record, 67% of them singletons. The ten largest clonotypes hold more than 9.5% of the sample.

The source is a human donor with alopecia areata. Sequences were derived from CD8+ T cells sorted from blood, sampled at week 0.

The sequenced DNA: TGTGCCAGCAGCGCCGGTGGGGGCAATCAGCCCCAGCATTTT. This yields the protein CASSAGGGNQPQHF. The chain employs TRBV9 and TRBJ1-5; the D gene cannot be named for sure. Relative to germline, V is 3 bases shorter and J is 2 bases shorter, with 9 bases between their ends. From its cysteine to its phenylalanine, the CDR3 spans 14 amino acids. The read is trimmed to its CDR3 DNA, 42 bases read in frame from base 1. The germline V gene encodes CDR1 SGDLS and CDR2 YYNGEE.